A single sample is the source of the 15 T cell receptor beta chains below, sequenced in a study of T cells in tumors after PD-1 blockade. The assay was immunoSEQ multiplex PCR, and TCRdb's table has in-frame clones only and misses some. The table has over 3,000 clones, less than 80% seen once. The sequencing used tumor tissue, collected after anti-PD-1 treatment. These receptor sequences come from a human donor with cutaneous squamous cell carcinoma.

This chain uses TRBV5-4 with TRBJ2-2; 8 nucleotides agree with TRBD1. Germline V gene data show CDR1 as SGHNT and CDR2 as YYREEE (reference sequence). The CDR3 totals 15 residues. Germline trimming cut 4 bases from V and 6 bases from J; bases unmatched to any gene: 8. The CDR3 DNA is TGTGCCAGCAGCGCCCGACAGGGGACGGCCGGGGAGCTGTTTTTT. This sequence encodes CASSARQGTAGELFF. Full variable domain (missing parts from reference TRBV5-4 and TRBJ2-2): ETGVTQSPTHLIKTRGQQVTLRCSSQSGHNTVSWYQQALGQGPQFIFQYYREEENGRGNFPPRFSGLQFPNYSSELNVNALELDDSALYLCASSARQGTAGELFFGEGSRLTVL.

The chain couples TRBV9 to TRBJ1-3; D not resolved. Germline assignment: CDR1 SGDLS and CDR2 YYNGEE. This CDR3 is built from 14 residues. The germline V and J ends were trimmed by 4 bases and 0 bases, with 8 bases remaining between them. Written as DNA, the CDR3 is TGTGCCAGCAGCAGTAGCCTCTCTGGAAACACCATATATTTT. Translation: CASSSSLSGNTIYF.

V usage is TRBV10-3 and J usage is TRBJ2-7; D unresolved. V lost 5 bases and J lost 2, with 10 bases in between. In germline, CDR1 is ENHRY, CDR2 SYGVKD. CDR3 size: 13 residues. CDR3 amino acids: CAISTVGPYEQYF. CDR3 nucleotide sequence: TGTGCCATCAGTACCGTTGGACCCTACGAGCAGTACTTC.

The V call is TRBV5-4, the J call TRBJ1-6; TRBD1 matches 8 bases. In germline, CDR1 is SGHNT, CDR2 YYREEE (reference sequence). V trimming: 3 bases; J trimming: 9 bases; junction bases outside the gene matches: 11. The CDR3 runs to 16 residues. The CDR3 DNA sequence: TGTGCCAGCAGCTCCCCAAGGACAGGGTGGAGTTCACCCCTCCACTTT. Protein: CASSSPRTGWSSPLHF.

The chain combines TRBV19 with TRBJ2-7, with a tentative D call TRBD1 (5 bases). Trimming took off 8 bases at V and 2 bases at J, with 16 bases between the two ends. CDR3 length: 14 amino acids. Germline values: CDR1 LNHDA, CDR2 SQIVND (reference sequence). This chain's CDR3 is CASYSKTAPYEQYF. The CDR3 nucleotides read TGTGCCAGTTACTCGAAGACAGCGCCCTACGAGCAGTACTTC. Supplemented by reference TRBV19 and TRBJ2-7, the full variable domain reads DGGITQSPKYLFRKEGQNVTLSCEQNLNHDAMYWYRQDPGQGLRLIYYSQIVNDFQKGDIAEGYSVSREKKESFPLTVTSAQKNPTAFYLCASYSKTAPYEQYFGPGTRLTVT.

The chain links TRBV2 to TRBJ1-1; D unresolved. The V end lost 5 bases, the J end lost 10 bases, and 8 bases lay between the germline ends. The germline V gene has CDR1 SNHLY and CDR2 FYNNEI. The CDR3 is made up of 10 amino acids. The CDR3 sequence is CASSNLVAFF. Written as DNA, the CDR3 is TGTGCCAGCAGTAACCTAGTAGCTTTCTTT.

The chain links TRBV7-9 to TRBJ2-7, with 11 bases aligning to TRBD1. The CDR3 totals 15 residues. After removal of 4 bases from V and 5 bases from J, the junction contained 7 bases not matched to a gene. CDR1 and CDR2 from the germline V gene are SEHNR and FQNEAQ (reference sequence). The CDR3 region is CASSSTGQGAHEQYF. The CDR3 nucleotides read TGTGCCAGCAGCTCGACCGGACAGGGGGCCCACGAGCAGTACTTC.

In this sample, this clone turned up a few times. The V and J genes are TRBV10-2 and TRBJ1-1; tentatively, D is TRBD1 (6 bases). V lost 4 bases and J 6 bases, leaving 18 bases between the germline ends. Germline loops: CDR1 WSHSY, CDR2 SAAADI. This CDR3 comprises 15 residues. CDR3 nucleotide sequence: TGCGCCAGCAGTGTGTGGTGGCAGGGGTTATCTGAAGCTTTCTTT. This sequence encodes CASSVWWQGLSEAFF.

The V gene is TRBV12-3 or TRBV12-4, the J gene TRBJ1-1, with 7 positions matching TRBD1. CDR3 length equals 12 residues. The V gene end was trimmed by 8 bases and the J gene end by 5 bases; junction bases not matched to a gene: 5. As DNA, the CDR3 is TGTGCCAGCGCACAGGGGCAGACTGAAGCTTTCTTT. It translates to CASAQGQTEAFF.

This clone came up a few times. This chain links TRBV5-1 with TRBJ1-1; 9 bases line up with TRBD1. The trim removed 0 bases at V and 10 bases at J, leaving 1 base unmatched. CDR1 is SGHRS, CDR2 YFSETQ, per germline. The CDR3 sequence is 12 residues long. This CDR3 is CASSLGDRAAFF. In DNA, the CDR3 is TGCGCCAGCAGCTTGGGGGACAGGGCAGCTTTCTTT.

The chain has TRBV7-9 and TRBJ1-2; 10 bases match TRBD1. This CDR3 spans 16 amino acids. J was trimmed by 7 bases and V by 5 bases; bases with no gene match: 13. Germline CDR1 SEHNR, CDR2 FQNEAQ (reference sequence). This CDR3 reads CASSPPFGTGVGGYTF. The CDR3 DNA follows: TGTGCCAGCAGCCCTCCCTTCGGGACAGGGGTGGGTGGCTACACCTTC.

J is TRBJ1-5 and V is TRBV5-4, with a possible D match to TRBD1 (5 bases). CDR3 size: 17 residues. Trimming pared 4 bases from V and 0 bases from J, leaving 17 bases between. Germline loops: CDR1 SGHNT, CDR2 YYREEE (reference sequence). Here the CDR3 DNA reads TGTGCCAGCAGCCCCGGGGAAGGGGCATATAGCAATCAGCCCCAGCATTTT. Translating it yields CASSPGEGAYSNQPQHF.

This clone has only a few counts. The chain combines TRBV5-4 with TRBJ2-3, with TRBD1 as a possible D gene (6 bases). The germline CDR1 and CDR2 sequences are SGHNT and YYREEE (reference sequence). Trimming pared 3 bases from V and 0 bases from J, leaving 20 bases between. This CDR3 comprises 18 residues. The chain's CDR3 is CASSSPIGQSFSTDTQYF. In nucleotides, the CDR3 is TGTGCCAGCAGCTCCCCGATCGGACAGTCCTTTAGCACAGATACGCAGTATTTT.

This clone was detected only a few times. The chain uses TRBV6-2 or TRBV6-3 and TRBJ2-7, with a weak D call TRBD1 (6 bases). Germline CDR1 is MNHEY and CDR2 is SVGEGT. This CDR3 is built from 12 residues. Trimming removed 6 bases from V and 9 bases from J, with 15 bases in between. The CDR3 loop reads CASSSRQERQYF. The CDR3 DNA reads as TGTGCCAGCAGCTCACGACAGGAGAGGCAGTACTTC.

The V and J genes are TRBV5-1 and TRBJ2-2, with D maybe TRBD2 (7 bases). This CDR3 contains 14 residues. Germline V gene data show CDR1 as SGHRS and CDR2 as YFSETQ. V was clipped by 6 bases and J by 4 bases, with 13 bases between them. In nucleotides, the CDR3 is TGCGCCAGCACTCCCGGGGGGCCCACCGGGGAGCTGTTTTTT. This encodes CASTPGGPTGELFF.